This is a list of T cell receptor beta chains from one sample in a study of cytomegalovirus exposure and HLA in healthy donors. Sequencing was performed with immunoSEQ multiplex PCR; in TCRdb, only in-frame clones are kept and a portion is missing. The sample holds approximately 260,000 clones; 80% to 90% are singletons and the top ten take around 1%. The sequencing sample was made of PBMCs. All receptors come from a woman between 18 and 29 years old in good health and CMV-seronegative. Both conserved end residues are trimmed from each CDR3. D genes are given only for firm matches.

D: -
V: TRBV27
J: TRBJ2-5
CDR3: ASSLFRDLGTQY

D: -
V: TRBV6-5
J: TRBJ1-2
CDR3: ASSYEADYGYT

D: -
V: TRBV9
J: TRBJ2-7
CDR3: ASSVGAGYSYEQY

D: TRBD1
V: TRBV29-1
J: TRBJ1-1
CDR3: SFFDRDIAEAF

D: -
V: TRBV6-4
J: TRBJ1-5
CDR3: ASSLAGDLSNQPQH

D: TRBD1
V: TRBV2
J: TRBJ2-5
CDR3: ASSERGQALQETQY

D: TRBD2
V: TRBV2
J: TRBJ2-1
CDR3: ASSGLAGFGNEQF

D: TRBD1
V: TRBV28
J: TRBJ1-5
CDR3: ASSSGQGGQPQH

D: -
V: TRBV27
J: TRBJ1-1
CDR3: ASRAIFLRQNTEAF

D: TRBD2
V: TRBV28
J: TRBJ2-5
CDR3: ASSSPSTAGGQETQY

D: -
V: TRBV4-3
J: TRBJ2-7
CDR3: ASSQIPGVSNSYEQY

D: -
V: TRBV5-6
J: TRBJ2-7
CDR3: ASSGGRSGNYEQY

D: -
V: TRBV7-2
J: TRBJ1-1
CDR3: ASSLRRERTEAF

D: TRBD1
V: TRBV5-1
J: TRBJ2-1
CDR3: ASSLGTGDNEQF

D: TRBD2
V: TRBV18
J: TRBJ2-7
CDR3: ASSTTSGTYEQY

D: -
V: TRBV6-6
J: TRBJ1-5
CDR3: ASSRVGGFGDQPQH

D: TRBD2
V: TRBV18
J: TRBJ2-7
CDR3: ASSPLDKTTSATSYEQY

D: -
V: TRBV29-1
J: TRBJ2-3
CDR3: SVDLRTDTQY

D: -
V: TRBV11-3
J: TRBJ2-7
CDR3: ASSLGGESYEQY

D: -
V: TRBV10-2
J: TRBJ2-5
CDR3: ASSETEETQY

D: -
V: TRBV13
J: TRBJ1-1
CDR3: ASSAGTAPGGTEAF

D: -
V: TRBV5-4
J: TRBJ2-7
CDR3: ASSQSEPFRDYEQY

D: TRBD1
V: TRBV28
J: TRBJ1-1
CDR3: ASSYRGREAF

D: -
V: TRBV6-4
J: TRBJ1-1
CDR3: ASRAGATTNTEAF

D: TRBD1
V: TRBV6-5
J: TRBJ2-7
CDR3: ASSYSTGTSYEQY

D: TRBD1
V: TRBV28
J: TRBJ2-5
CDR3: ASSFPDRGETQY

D: -
V: TRBV5-1
J: TRBJ2-1
CDR3: ASSLMTADNEQF

D: TRBD2
V: TRBV5-4
J: TRBJ2-7
CDR3: ASSFGGGPYEQY

D: TRBD1
V: TRBV28
J: TRBJ1-5
CDR3: ASSPRTGWQPQH

D: -
V: TRBV13
J: TRBJ2-3
CDR3: ASTHWWRTDTQY

D: -
V: TRBV30
J: TRBJ2-5
CDR3: AWAQGGKETQY

D: TRBD1
V: TRBV14
J: TRBJ2-1
CDR3: ASSQRPGQPYNEQF

D: -
V: TRBV27
J: TRBJ2-7
CDR3: ASSLYRGLSLGSYEQY

D: -
V: TRBV5-1
J: TRBJ1-2
CDR3: ASSLWADYGYT

D: TRBD1
V: TRBV7-2
J: TRBJ1-1
CDR3: ASSLYRGENTEAF

D: TRBD2
V: TRBV19
J: TRBJ2-3
CDR3: ASSIDRGVSGGAQY

D: -
V: TRBV15
J: TRBJ1-5
CDR3: ATSNSIGNQPQH

D: -
V: TRBV29-1
J: TRBJ1-5
CDR3: SFPGQPQH

D: -
V: TRBV29-1
J: TRBJ2-3
CDR3: SVVGEQGSTDTQY

D: TRBD1
V: TRBV19
J: TRBJ2-3
CDR3: ASSMGTGTDTQY

D: -
V: TRBV27
J: TRBJ1-5
CDR3: ASSLAGGLDQPQH

D: -
V: TRBV7-6
J: TRBJ1-2
CDR3: ASSPGGTTNYGYT

D: -
V: TRBV7-9
J: TRBJ1-2
CDR3: ASSFRDYGYT

D: -
V: TRBV20-1
J: TRBJ2-4
CDR3: RRGAKNIQY

D: TRBD1
V: TRBV2
J: TRBJ2-2
CDR3: ASSGTGEAGELF

D: TRBD1
V: TRBV7-2
J: TRBJ2-7
CDR3: ASSLWTGGSYEQY

D: -
V: TRBV4-2
J: TRBJ2-3
CDR3: ASSQGVQRGTDTQY

D: -
V: TRBV7-2
J: TRBJ2-1
CDR3: ASSIGGPPHNEQF

D: -
V: TRBV5-1
J: TRBJ2-5
CDR3: ASSLTGIAQETQY

D: TRBD1
V: TRBV29-1
J: TRBJ2-1
CDR3: SYRGSYSYNEQF

D: TRBD2
V: TRBV5-1
J: TRBJ2-1
CDR3: ASRPGLAGGGDEQF

D: TRBD1
V: TRBV6-5
J: TRBJ2-7
CDR3: ASGGDRHHEQY

D: TRBD1
V: TRBV4-2
J: TRBJ2-5
CDR3: ASSPITGQVETQY